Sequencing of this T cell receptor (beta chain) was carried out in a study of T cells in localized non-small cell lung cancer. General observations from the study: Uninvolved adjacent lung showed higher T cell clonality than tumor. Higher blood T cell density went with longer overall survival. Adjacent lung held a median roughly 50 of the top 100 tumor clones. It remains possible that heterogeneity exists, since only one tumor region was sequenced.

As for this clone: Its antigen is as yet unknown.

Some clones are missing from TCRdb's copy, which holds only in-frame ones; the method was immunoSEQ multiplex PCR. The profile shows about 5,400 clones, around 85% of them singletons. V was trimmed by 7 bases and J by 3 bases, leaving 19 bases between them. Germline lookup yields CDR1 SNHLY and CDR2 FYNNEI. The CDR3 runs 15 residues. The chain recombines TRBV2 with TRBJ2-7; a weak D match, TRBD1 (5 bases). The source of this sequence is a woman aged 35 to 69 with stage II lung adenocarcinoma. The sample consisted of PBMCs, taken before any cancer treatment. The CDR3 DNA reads TGTGCCAGCACCCTGACAGTCGGAAAACGCTACGAGCAGTACTTC. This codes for CASTLTVGKRYEQYF. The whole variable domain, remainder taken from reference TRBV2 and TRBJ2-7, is EPEVTQTPSHQVTQMGQEVILRCVPISNHLYFYWYRQILGQKVEFLVSFYNNEISEKSEIFDDQFSVERPDGSNFTLKIRSTKLEDSAMYFCASTLTVGKRYEQYFGPGTRLTVT.